These 10 T cell receptor beta chains were all obtained from the same sample, sequenced in a study of post-analysis software for immune sequencing data (dated by TCRdb to the mid-2010s). What the research found in general, with its limitations: Patients showed significantly higher frequencies than controls for five TRBV segments, among them TRBV5-6, TRBV5-1 and TRBV20-1.

The method was PCR. These reads were obtained on an Illumina HiSeq 2500. To reduce PCR and sequencing biases, unique molecular identifiers were incorporated into the TCR beta cDNA libraries. TCRdb's own reprocessing of the public reads used fastp at Q25 and MiXCR and kept productive beta chains. When rows share a CDR3 protein, they turn into one entry using the most common DNA and genes. This sample holds about 540,000 distinct CDR3 sequences; about a third were observed only once. Clones ranked in the top ten supply around 5.9% of the sample. Their antigens remain unidentified. Input material: blood. The origin of the receptors is a girl aged 2-17 years with multiple sclerosis.

The CDR3, as DNA: TGTGCCAGCAGCACGGACAGCAGCACAGATACGCAGTATTTT. It is translated as CASSTDSSTDTQYF. The chain uses TRBV7-2 and TRBJ2-3, with D possibly matching TRBD1 (6 bases). Trimming pared 5 bases from V and 0 bases from J, leaving 9 bases between. CDR1 and CDR2 (germline): SGHTA, FQGNSA. The CDR3 totals 14 residues. The full variable domain, in which reference TRBV7-2 and TRBJ2-3 provide the parts outside the CDR3, is GAGVSQSPSNKVTEKGKDVELRCDPISGHTALYWYRQSLGQGLEFLIYFQGNSAPDKSGLPSDRFSAERTGGSVSTLTIQRTQQEDSAVYLCASSTDSSTDTQYFGPGTRLTVL.

This clonotype has only a few counts. The CDR3 loop reads CATICWLYEQYF. The CDR3 region has the DNA TGTGCCACCATATGCTGGCTTTACGAGCAGTACTTC. J is TRBJ2-7 and V is TRBV24-1; D remains unclear. Trimming took off 8 bases at V and 4 bases at J, with 11 bases between the two ends. CDR1 KGHDR and CDR2 SFDVKD come from the germline V gene. The CDR3 contains 12 residues.

CDR3 loop: CASSQDLGTGADIPIEAFF. CDR3 DNA sequence: TGTGCCAGCAGCCAAGATCTCGGGACAGGGGCGGATATACCCATTGAAGCTTTCTTT. The chain recombines TRBV4-2 with TRBJ1-1; 10 bases align to TRBD1. After removal of 0 bases from V and 7 bases from J, the junction contained 17 bases not matched to a gene. The CDR3 length is 19 residues. CDR1 is LGHNA, CDR2 YNFKEQ, per germline.

This clonotype was recorded a few times. This chain links TRBV29-1 with TRBJ1-6; weak D call: TRBD1 (5 bases). Germline CDR1 reads SQVTM; CDR2 reads ANQGSEA. This CDR3 is built from 12 residues. V lost 7 bases to trimming and J lost 5 bases, with 9 bases between them. CDR3 DNA sequence: TGCAGCGCAGGGACCCATAATTCACCCCTCCACTTT. It is translated as CSAGTHNSPLHF.

The chain employs TRBV20-1 and TRBJ2-5; 12 nucleotides align to TRBD2. Trimming at V came to 7 bases and at J to 0 bases, leaving 15 bases not matched to a gene. The length of the CDR3 is 18 residues. Germline CDR1 DFQATT, CDR2 SNEGSKA (reference sequence). The CDR3 region has the DNA TGCAGTGTTACGGAAGTTACTAGCGGGGGGTGGTACCAAGAGACCCAGTACTTC. The encoded protein is CSVTEVTSGGWYQETQYF.

This clonotype occurred many times. The gene calls are TRBV5-1 and TRBJ2-4; a weak D match, TRBD2 (6 bases). Trimming took 0 bases from V and 13 from J, leaving 11 bases between them. Germline CDR1 reads SGHRS; CDR2 reads YFSETQ. CDR3 length: 12 amino acids. CDR3 sequence: CASSLVRGEQYF. The CDR3 DNA reads TGCGCCAGCAGCTTGGTTCGCGGGGAGCAGTACTTC.

This clonotype was seen a few times. V gene TRBV10-3 combines with J gene TRBJ2-1, with a possible D match to TRBD2 (5 bases). Germline CDR1 reads ENHRY; CDR2 reads SYGVKD. The CDR3 loop spans 13 amino acids. The CDR3 bases are TGTGCTACCGGGGTGAGCTCCTACAATGAGCAGTTCTTC. Its translation is CATGVSSYNEQFF.

Concerning this clonotype itself: One end of the junction does not line up with germline, which may come from a read error. The chain recombines TRBV6-4 with TRBJ2-5, with TRBD1 identical over 7 bases. This CDR3 region has 16 residues. Germline V lookup: CDR1 MRHNA, CDR2 SNTAGT. The CDR3 loop is CASILRSTGCEETRYF. CDR3 bases: TGTGCCAGCATTCTCCGTTCGACAGGGTGTGAAGAGACCCGGTACTTC.

The genes are TRBV6-2 or TRBV6-3 and TRBJ2-5, with TRBD2 as a possible D gene (5 bases). CDR3 length equals 15 residues. Germline loops: CDR1 MNHEY, CDR2 SVGEGT. V lost 7 bases, J lost 4 bases, and 19 bases lay in between. The CDR3 loop reads CASIRPGLGRETQYF. Here the CDR3 DNA reads TGTGCCAGCATACGGCCGGGCCTAGGGAGAGAGACCCAGTACTTC.

This clonotype was counted only a few times. This chain uses TRBV7-9 with TRBJ2-3; D uncertain. Trimming took 3 bases from V and 7 from J, leaving 11 bases between them. Germline V gene lookup returns CDR1 SEHNR and CDR2 FQNEAQ (reference sequence). The CDR3 is 13 residues long. CDR3 nucleotide sequence: TGTGCCAGCAGCTTGGAATATCTTAATACGCAGTATTTT. It is translated as CASSLEYLNTQYF.